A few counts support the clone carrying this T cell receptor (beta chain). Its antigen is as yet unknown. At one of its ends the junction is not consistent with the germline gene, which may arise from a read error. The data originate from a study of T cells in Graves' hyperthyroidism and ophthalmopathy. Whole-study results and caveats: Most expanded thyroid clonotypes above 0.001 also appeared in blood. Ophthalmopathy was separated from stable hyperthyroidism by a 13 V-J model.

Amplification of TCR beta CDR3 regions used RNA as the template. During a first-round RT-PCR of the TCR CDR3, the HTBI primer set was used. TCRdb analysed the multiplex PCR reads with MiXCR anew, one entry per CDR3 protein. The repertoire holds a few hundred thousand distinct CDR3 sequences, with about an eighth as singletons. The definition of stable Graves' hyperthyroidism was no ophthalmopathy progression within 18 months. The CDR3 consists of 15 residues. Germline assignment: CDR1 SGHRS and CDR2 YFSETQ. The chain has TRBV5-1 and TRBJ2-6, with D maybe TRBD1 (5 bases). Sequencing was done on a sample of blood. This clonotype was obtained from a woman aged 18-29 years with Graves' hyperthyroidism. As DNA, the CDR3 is TGCGCCAGCAAACCGGACACTTCTGGGGCCAACATCCTGACTTTC. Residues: CASKPDTSGANILTF.